A single sample is the source of the 25 T cell receptor beta chains below, sequenced in a study of blood T cell repertoires in COVID-19. Produced via immunoSEQ multiplex PCR; TCRdb's table is partial and in-frame only. The sample has 300,000 or so clones, over 75% seen once. Sample: peripheral blood. These receptors were obtained from a man in his forties or fifties with active or convalescent COVID-19.

In its sample, this clone was seen a few times. The rearrangement links TRBV19 to TRBJ2-1, with 11 positions matching TRBD1. V gave up 3 bases and J gave up 7 bases; unmatched junction bases: 5. From germline, CDR1 is LNHDA and CDR2 SQIVND (reference sequence). The CDR3 extends over 15 amino acids. The CDR3 DNA reads as TGTGCCAGTAGTATGAGGGACAGGGGGGGGAATGAGCAGTTCTTC. It is translated as CASSMRDRGGNEQFF.

This clone was seen a single time. The rearrangement links TRBV4-1 to TRBJ1-2; D is undetermined. Per the germline V gene, CDR1 is MGHRA and CDR2 is YSYEKL. The ends were cut back, 4 bases at V and 3 bases at J, with 30 bases in the middle. The CDR3 is 20 amino acids. The CDR3 spells CASSPQLGIRGPTEDYGYTF. CDR3 coding DNA: TGCGCCAGCAGCCCTCAATTGGGGATTCGAGGACCTACGGAGGACTATGGCTACACCTTC.

J is TRBJ1-5 and V is TRBV6-6; D unclear. Germline CDR1 is MNHNY and CDR2 is SVGAGI (reference sequence). Trimming pared 4 bases from V and 9 bases from J, leaving 7 bases between. CDR3 size: 11 residues. In DNA, the CDR3 is TGTGCCAGCAGTTCCCCGGGGCCCCAGCATTTT. Protein sequence: CASSSPGPQHF.

The chain combines TRBV24-1 with TRBJ2-3; 10 bases line up with TRBD2. V lost 7 bases, J lost 1 base, and 4 bases stayed unmatched. The CDR3 extends over 15 amino acids. CDR1 and CDR2 (germline): KGHDR, SFDVKD. CDR3 amino acids: CATRPTSGGTDTQYF. In nucleotides, the CDR3 is TGTGCCACCAGGCCCACTAGCGGGGGCACAGATACGCAGTATTTT.

CDR3 in DNA: TGCGCCAGCAGCTTGTTACAGTCGAACACTGAAGCTTTCTTT. It specifies CASSLLQSNTEAFF. The genes are TRBV5-1 and TRBJ1-1, with D uncertain. Germline V CDR1 and CDR2: SGHRS, YFSETQ. Between the trimmed V and J ends, which lost 1 base and 1 base, there was a span of 8 bases. This CDR3 comprises 14 residues.

The gene calls are TRBV27 and TRBJ2-3; unclear D gene. Trimming removed 2 bases from V and 1 base from J, with 16 bases in between. Germline values: CDR1 MNHEY, CDR2 SMNVEV (reference sequence). CDR3 size: 17 residues. The CDR3 DNA reads as TGTGCCAGCAGTTTAAAAATAGATGCAATGGGCACAGATACGCAGTATTTT. Its protein product is CASSLKIDAMGTDTQYF.

The chain uses TRBV6-2 or TRBV6-3 and TRBJ2-7; 9 positions match TRBD1. CDR1 is MNHEY, CDR2 SVGEGT, per germline. With V trimmed by 6 bases and J by 6 bases, 12 bases remained unmatched. The CDR3 covers 15 residues. The CDR3 DNA is TGTGCCAGCAGGCCTACCGGGACAGGGTTTTCCGAGCAGTACTTC. Protein sequence: CASRPTGTGFSEQYF.

This chain links TRBV6-2 or TRBV6-3 with TRBJ2-1, with 9 bases that match TRBD1. Germline CDR1 reads MNHEY; CDR2 reads SVGEGT. V lost 5 bases and J lost 5; bases outside the gene matches: 10. The CDR3 extends over 16 amino acids. CDR3 DNA sequence: TGTGCCAGCAGTAAACAAGGGACAGGGAATGACAATGAGCAGTTCTTC. Its protein product is CASSKQGTGNDNEQFF.

V usage is TRBV10-3 and J usage is TRBJ2-5, with TRBD1 matching 9 bases. The CDR3 sequence is 15 residues long. The V gene end was trimmed by 7 bases and the J gene end by 1 base; junction bases not matched to a gene: 7. The germline V gene encodes CDR1 ENHRY and CDR2 SYGVKD. CDR3 in amino acids: CAINPGQGFQETQYF. DNA for the CDR3: TGTGCCATCAATCCGGGACAGGGATTCCAAGAGACCCAGTACTTC.

The J gene is TRBJ2-7, the V gene TRBV6-5; a weak D match, TRBD1 (6 bases). Germline V gene sequence: CDR1 MNHEY, CDR2 SVGAGI. V lost 2 bases and J lost 2, with 13 bases in between. This CDR3 is built from 15 residues. The DNA for the CDR3 is TGTGCCAGCAGTTACCGGCACAGGGCCGCCTACGAGCAGTACTTC. This gives the protein CASSYRHRAAYEQYF.

The CDR3 DNA is TGTGCCAGCAGCGCCCCGTCCGGGACAGGGGAAGAAAAACTGTTTTTT. As protein: CASSAPSGTGEEKLFF. The chain combines TRBV9 with TRBJ1-4; 10 bases fit TRBD1. The J segment lost 8 bases and the V segment lost 3 bases, leaving 10 bases of the junction unmatched. CDR3 length: 16 residues. In germline, CDR1 is SGDLS, CDR2 YYNGEE.

The count of this clone is one. V gene TRBV19 combines with J gene TRBJ1-2; D call uncertain. CDR3 length equals 15 residues. V was cut by 3 bases and J by 0 bases, with 11 bases left in between. Germline V gene lookup returns CDR1 LNHDA and CDR2 SQIVND (reference sequence). CDR3 DNA sequence: TGTGCCAGTAGTATCCTCTGGGCCTCTAACTATGGCTACACCTTC. This gives the protein CASSILWASNYGYTF.

This clone was detected a few times. This rearrangement joins TRBV24-1 to TRBJ2-7, with D tentatively TRBD1 (5 bases). This CDR3 has 13 residues. Germline V gives CDR1 KGHDR, CDR2 SFDVKD. Trimming stripped 3 bases from V and 2 bases from J, with 7 bases between. As DNA, the CDR3 is TGTGCCACCAGTGATGGGGCGGCCTACGAGCAGTACTTC. This gives the protein CATSDGAAYEQYF.

This chain uses TRBV6-6 with TRBJ1-2; D unresolved. The CDR3 loop spans 13 amino acids. The germline V gene has CDR1 MNHNY and CDR2 SVGAGI (reference sequence). Trimming took off 0 bases at V and 4 bases at J, with 6 bases between the two ends. The CDR3 bases are TGTGCCAGCAGTTACTCGACAAGCTATGGCTACACCTTC. Translating it yields CASSYSTSYGYTF.

This sequence joins TRBV29-1 and TRBJ2-1; D unclear. CDR3 length: 10 residues. Trimming removed 6 bases from V and 4 bases from J, with 4 bases in between. Germline V gene data show CDR1 as SQVTM and CDR2 as ANQGSEA. CDR3 in amino acids: CSVGYNEQFF. The CDR3 DNA follows: TGCAGCGTCGGGTACAATGAGCAGTTCTTC.

The chain uses TRBV6-6 and TRBJ2-7, with TRBD1 matching over 8 bases. Germline V gene lookup returns CDR1 MNHNY and CDR2 SVGAGI (reference sequence). CDR3 length: 14 amino acids. The junction had 4 bases not matched to a gene; V was cut back by 2 bases and J by 4 bases. CDR3 loop: CASSYRTGRYEQYF. The CDR3 DNA follows: TGTGCCAGCAGTTACCGGACAGGGCGGTACGAGCAGTACTTC.

The DNA for the CDR3 is TGTGCCAGTAGTTCGAGGATCAGCGGGGGGCAGTACTTC. This codes for CASSSRISGGQYF. The chain couples TRBV19 to TRBJ2-7; 8 nucleotides match TRBD2. Trimming removed 5 bases from V and 9 bases from J; junction bases left unmatched: 9. CDR1 and CDR2 from the germline V gene are LNHDA and SQIVND (reference sequence). The CDR3 covers 13 residues.

The rearrangement links TRBV30 to TRBJ1-6, with 8 bases fitting TRBD1. This CDR3 has 14 amino acids. With V trimmed by 5 bases and J by 6 bases, 6 bases remained unmatched. Germline CDR1 and CDR2: GTSNPN and SVGIG (reference sequence). This CDR3 is CAWARTGSNSPLHF. CDR3 nucleotides: TGTGCCTGGGCTCGGACAGGGTCTAATTCACCCCTCCACTTT.

This clone was seen a handful of times. The chain combines TRBV19 with TRBJ1-5; possible D gene TRBD1, 5 bases. Germline values: CDR1 LNHDA, CDR2 SQIVND (reference sequence). Trimming pared 6 bases from V and 7 bases from J, leaving 25 bases between. CDR3 length: 17 amino acids. This CDR3 is CASSYLPAGQGGQPQHF. CDR3 bases: TGTGCCAGTAGCTACCTCCCCGCCGGGCAGGGAGGACAGCCCCAGCATTTT.

The J gene is TRBJ2-7, the V gene TRBV4-2, with 13 nucleotides matching TRBD2. The CDR3 runs 20 residues. In germline, CDR1 is LGHNA, CDR2 YNFKEQ. The V segment lost 0 bases and the J segment 0 bases; nucleotides outside the gene matches: 11. CDR3 nucleotides: TGTGCCAGCAGCCAAGATCTGGCGACTAGCGGGGGGATCCGCTCCTACGAGCAGTACTTC. This sequence encodes CASSQDLATSGGIRSYEQYF.

The chain carries TRBV5-1 and TRBJ2-1, with D uncertain. The CDR3 spans 13 residues. Trimming removed 0 bases at V and 6 bases at J, with 7 bases between. The germline CDR1 and CDR2 sequences are SGHRS and YFSETQ. As DNA, the CDR3 is TGCGCCAGCAGCTTGGGCAGGTCCAATGAGCAGTTCTTC. This translates into CASSLGRSNEQFF. Together with reference TRBV5-1 and TRBJ2-1, the CDR3 gives the full variable domain: KAGVTQTPRYLIKTRGQQVTLSCSPISGHRSVSWYQQTPGQGLQFLFEYFSETQRNKGNFPGRFSGRQFSNSRSEMNVSTLELGDSALYLCASSLGRSNEQFFGPGTRLTVL.

This clone was observed a single time. The chain employs TRBV7-8 and TRBJ1-3, with D unclear. The V end lost 6 bases, the J end lost 7 bases, and 25 bases lay between the germline ends. The CDR3 is 17 amino acids. The germline CDR1 and CDR2 sequences are SGHVS and FQNEAQ. CDR3 nucleotides: TGTGCCAGCAGTCCCCATCGCGGGGTAGGCTCGTGGAACACCATATATTTT. This encodes CASSPHRGVGSWNTIYF.

The rearrangement uses TRBV5-1 and TRBJ1-1; 8 nucleotides agree with TRBD1. CDR1 and CDR2 from the germline V gene are SGHRS and YFSETQ. V dropped 4 bases and J dropped 4; count of bases not matched to a gene: 6. The CDR3 is 14 residues long. The CDR3 protein is CASSLQGGTTEAFF. The CDR3 DNA sequence: TGCGCCAGCAGCCTACAGGGGGGAACCACTGAAGCTTTCTTT.

The J gene is TRBJ1-1, the V gene TRBV6-2 or TRBV6-3, with D unclear. CDR1 is MNHEY and CDR2 is SVGEGT in the germline V gene. Trimming removed 1 base from V and 4 bases from J, with 7 bases in between. CDR3 length equals 13 residues. The CDR3 DNA is TGTGCCAGCAGTTACTTGTACACCACTGAAGCTTTCTTT. It yields the protein CASSYLYTTEAFF.

V gene TRBV3-1 (or the pseudogene TRBV3-2) combines with J gene TRBJ1-5; 7 bases align to TRBD1. This CDR3 is 13 amino acids long. Losses at the gene ends were 4 bases for V and 7 bases for J; bases not matched to a gene: 4. Per the germline V gene, CDR1 is LGHDT and CDR2 is YNNKEL (reference sequence). CDR3 region: CASSLQGVQPQHF. The CDR3 nucleotides read TGTGCCAGCAGCCTGCAGGGGGTACAGCCCCAGCATTTT.